The rows below give T cell receptor beta chains drawn from one sample of a study of T cell changes during pregnancy in multiple sclerosis. The protocol was immunoSEQ multiplex PCR, while the TCRdb copy is restricted to in-frame clones and leaves out a portion. The table lists roughly 63,000 clones, about 92% of them singletons. Source: peripheral blood, taken in the second trimester of pregnancy. The source is a female donor in good health, enrolled as a control in a pregnancy study. CDR3s include the opening cysteine and the closing phenylalanine or tryptophan. The order of the fields is V gene, J gene, clone size, D gene, CDR3 DNA, CDR3 protein. A D gene is named only where the DNA matches it firmly. The size entry is marked missing in some rows and otherwise reads once, few, many or a size class.

v_gene: TRBV7-7
j_gene: TRBJ2-3
abundance: -
d_gene: -
CDR3nt: TGTGCTAGCAGCTTACCTCCTTACCTCGCTAGGGAGGCAGATACGCAGTATTTT
CDR3aa: CASSLPPYLAREADTQYF

v_gene: TRBV5-8
j_gene: TRBJ1-1
abundance: once
d_gene: -
CDR3nt: TGTGCCAGCAGCCCCCGAGTGAACACTGAAGCTTTCTTT
CDR3aa: CASSPRVNTEAFF

v_gene: TRBV4-2
j_gene: TRBJ2-7
abundance: -
d_gene: -
CDR3nt: TGTGCCAGCAGCTTACGCCGTCAGGGGGGTGGTTTTGGGGAGCAGTACTTC
CDR3aa: CASSLRRQGGGFGEQYF

v_gene: TRBV28
j_gene: TRBJ2-4
abundance: -
d_gene: -
CDR3nt: TGTGCCAGCAGCCCCCGGACAAGGGACCGCGGACTACTTTGGGGCAAAAACATTCAGTACTTC
CDR3aa: CASSPRTRDRGLLWGKNIQYF

v_gene: TRBV7-9
j_gene: TRBJ1-2
abundance: -
d_gene: TRBD1
CDR3nt: TGTGCCAGCAGCTTACGTCCCGGACAGGGTCCTTATGGCTACACCTTC
CDR3aa: CASSLRPGQGPYGYTF

v_gene: TRBV20-1
j_gene: TRBJ1-1
abundance: -
d_gene: -
CDR3nt: TGCAGTGCTACCCCGGGCACTGAAGCTTTCTTT
CDR3aa: CSATPGTEAFF

v_gene: TRBV7-9
j_gene: TRBJ2-4
abundance: -
d_gene: -
CDR3nt: TGTGCCAGCAGCGCAGGACTAGCCAAAAACATTCAGTACTTC
CDR3aa: CASSAGLAKNIQYF

v_gene: TRBV14
j_gene: TRBJ1-5
abundance: -
d_gene: -
CDR3nt: TGTGCCAGCAGCCAGGGGGGTTACCAGCCCCAGCATTTT
CDR3aa: CASSQGGYQPQHF

v_gene: TRBV9
j_gene: TRBJ2-2
abundance: once
d_gene: TRBD1
CDR3nt: TGTGCCAGCAGCGTAGCTGGACAGGGGGACACCGGGGAGCTGTTTTTT
CDR3aa: CASSVAGQGDTGELFF

v_gene: TRBV7-9
j_gene: TRBJ1-5
abundance: -
d_gene: -
CDR3nt: TGTGCCAGCAGCCCCTCCTGGGGGGGCGACGTGGGCAATCAGCCCCAGCATTTT
CDR3aa: CASSPSWGGDVGNQPQHF

v_gene: TRBV7-8
j_gene: TRBJ2-3
abundance: once
d_gene: -
CDR3nt: TGTGCCAGCAGCTTTGGGGGCGCCCCAGATACGCAGTATTTT
CDR3aa: CASSFGGAPDTQYF

v_gene: TRBV5-4
j_gene: TRBJ1-2
abundance: -
d_gene: -
CDR3nt: TGTGCCAGCAGCTTGGGACCCCTCCGGGGGGCCGCTGGCTACACCTTC
CDR3aa: CASSLGPLRGAAGYTF

v_gene: TRBV18
j_gene: TRBJ1-1
abundance: -
d_gene: -
CDR3nt: TGTGCCAGCTCACCAGTAATGAACACTGAAGCTTTCTTT
CDR3aa: CASSPVMNTEAFF

v_gene: TRBV28
j_gene: TRBJ2-7
abundance: once
d_gene: -
CDR3nt: TGTGCCAGCAGTTACGGGAATCCAAGCTCCTACGAGCAGTACTTC
CDR3aa: CASSYGNPSSYEQYF

v_gene: TRBV29-1
j_gene: TRBJ2-3
abundance: once
d_gene: -
CDR3nt: TGCAGCGCCGTCGGGGGTTACACAGATACGCAGTATTTT
CDR3aa: CSAVGGYTDTQYF

v_gene: TRBV2
j_gene: TRBJ2-2
abundance: -
d_gene: -
CDR3nt: TGTGCCAGCACCGTTCGGGAATCGAACACCGGGGAGCTGTTTTTT
CDR3aa: CASTVRESNTGELFF

v_gene: TRBV10-3
j_gene: TRBJ1-1
abundance: once
d_gene: -
CDR3nt: TGTGCCATCAGTGAGAGTCAGACTGAAGCTTTCTTT
CDR3aa: CAISESQTEAFF

v_gene: TRBV6-5
j_gene: TRBJ2-7
abundance: -
d_gene: -
CDR3nt: TGTGCCAGCAGTTACTCGAGGTCCAGTAACTACGAGCAGTACTTC
CDR3aa: CASSYSRSSNYEQYF

v_gene: TRBV5-1
j_gene: TRBJ1-1
abundance: -
d_gene: TRBD1
CDR3nt: TGCGCCAGCAGCCTGACAGGGGGCGTAACTAAGGGAACCTCTGAAGCTTTCTTT
CDR3aa: CASSLTGGVTKGTSEAFF

v_gene: TRBV7-8
j_gene: TRBJ1-5
abundance: -
d_gene: -
CDR3nt: TGTGCCAGCAGCTTAGGGAGAGGGCCGTATAGCAATCAGCCCCAGCATTTT
CDR3aa: CASSLGRGPYSNQPQHF

v_gene: TRBV5-1
j_gene: TRBJ2-3
abundance: -
d_gene: -
CDR3nt: TGCGCCAGCAGCTTGTTAACCAGACATAGCGGAAGCACAGATACGCAGTATTTT
CDR3aa: CASSLLTRHSGSTDTQYF